This T cell receptor beta chain emerged from a study of shared clonotypes between healthy human individuals. It was at deep level that the assay was run. Source study methods: Filtering differed because ImmunoSEQ produced junction-only sequences that carried no quality scores. Data came from immunoSEQ multiplex PCR; TCRdb stores just in-frame clones and leaves some out. That table gives V, J and clone size, and the DNA gave D and trimming. The sample yields 2,100,000 or so clones, 90% to 96% seen once. Healthy adults negative for HIV, lacking recent acute infections or vaccinations, served as donors. This receptor was identified in a man younger than 35 in good health. The sequenced material came from naive CD4+ T cells sorted from blood. As for subset: CD45RA+ positively selected.

The CDR3 loop is CASSLAPHTPYEQYF. Here the CDR3 DNA reads TGTGCCAGCAGCTTGGCGCCGCATACCCCCTACGAGCAGTACTTC. This sequence joins TRBV5-5 and TRBJ2-7, with no clear D. Trimming removed 0 bases at V and 2 bases at J, with 12 bases between. Germline values: CDR1 SGHKS, CDR2 YYEKEE (reference sequence). The length of the CDR3 is 15 residues. The variable domain in full, with the rest retrieved from reference TRBV5-5 and TRBJ2-7, is DAGVTQSPTHLIKTRGQQVTLRCSPISGHKSVSWYQQVLGQGPQFIFQYYEKEERGRGNFPDRFSARQFPNYSSELNVNALLLGDSALYLCASSLAPHTPYEQYFGPGTRLTVT.